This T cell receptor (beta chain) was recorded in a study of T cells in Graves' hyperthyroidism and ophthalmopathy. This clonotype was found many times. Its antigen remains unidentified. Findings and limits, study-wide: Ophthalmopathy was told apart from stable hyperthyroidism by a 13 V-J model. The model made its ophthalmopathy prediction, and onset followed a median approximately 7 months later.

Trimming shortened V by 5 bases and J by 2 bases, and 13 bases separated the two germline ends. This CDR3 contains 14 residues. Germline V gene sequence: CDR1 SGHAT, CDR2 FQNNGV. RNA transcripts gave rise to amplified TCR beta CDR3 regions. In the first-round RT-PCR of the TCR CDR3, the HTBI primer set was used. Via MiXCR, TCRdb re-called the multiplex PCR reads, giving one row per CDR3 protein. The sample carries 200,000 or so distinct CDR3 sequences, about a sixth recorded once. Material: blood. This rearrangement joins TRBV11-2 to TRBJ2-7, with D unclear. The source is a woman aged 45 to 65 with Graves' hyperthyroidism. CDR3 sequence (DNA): TGTGCCAGCAGCCCCACATCAGCGCCCTACGAGCAGTACTTC. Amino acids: CASSPTSAPYEQYF.